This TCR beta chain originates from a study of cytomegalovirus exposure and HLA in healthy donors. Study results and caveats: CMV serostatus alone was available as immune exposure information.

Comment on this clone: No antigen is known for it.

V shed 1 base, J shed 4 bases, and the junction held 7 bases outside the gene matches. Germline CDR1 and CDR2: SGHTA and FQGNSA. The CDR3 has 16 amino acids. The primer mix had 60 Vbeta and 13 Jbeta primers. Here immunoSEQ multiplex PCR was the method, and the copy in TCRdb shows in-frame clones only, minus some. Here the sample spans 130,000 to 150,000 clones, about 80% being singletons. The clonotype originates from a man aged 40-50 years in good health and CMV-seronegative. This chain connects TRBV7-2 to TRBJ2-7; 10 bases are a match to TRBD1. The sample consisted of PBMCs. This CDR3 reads CASSLGLTGGDYEQYF. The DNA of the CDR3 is TGTGCCAGCAGCTTAGGGCTGACAGGGGGCGATTACGAGCAGTACTTC.